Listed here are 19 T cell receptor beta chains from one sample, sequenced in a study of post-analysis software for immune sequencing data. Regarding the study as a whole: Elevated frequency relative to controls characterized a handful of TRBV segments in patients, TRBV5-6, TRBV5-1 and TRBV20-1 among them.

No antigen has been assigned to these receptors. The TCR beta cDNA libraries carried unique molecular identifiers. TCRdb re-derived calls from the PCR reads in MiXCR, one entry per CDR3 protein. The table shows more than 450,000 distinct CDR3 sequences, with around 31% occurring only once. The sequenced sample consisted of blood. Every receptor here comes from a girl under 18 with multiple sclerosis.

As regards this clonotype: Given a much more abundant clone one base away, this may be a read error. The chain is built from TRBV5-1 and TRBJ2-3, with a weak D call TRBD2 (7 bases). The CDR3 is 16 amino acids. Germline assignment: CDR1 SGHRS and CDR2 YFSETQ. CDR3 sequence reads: CASSLGYGGHVDTRYF. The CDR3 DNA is TGCGCCAGCAGCTTAGGATACGGGGGGCATGTGGATACGCGGTATTTT. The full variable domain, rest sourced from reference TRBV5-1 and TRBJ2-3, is KAGVTQTPRYLIKTRGQQVTLSCSPISGHRSVSWYQQTPGQGLQFLFEYFSETQRNKGNFPGRFSGRQFSNSRSEMNVSTLELGDSALYLCASSLGYGGHVDTRYFGPGTRLTVL.

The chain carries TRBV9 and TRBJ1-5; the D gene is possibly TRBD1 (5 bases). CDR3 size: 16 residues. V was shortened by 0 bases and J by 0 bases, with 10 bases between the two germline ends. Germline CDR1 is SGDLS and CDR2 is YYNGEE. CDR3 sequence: CASSVEGRVSNQPQHF. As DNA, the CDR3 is TGTGCCAGCAGCGTAGAGGGGCGGGTTAGCAATCAGCCCCAGCATTTT.

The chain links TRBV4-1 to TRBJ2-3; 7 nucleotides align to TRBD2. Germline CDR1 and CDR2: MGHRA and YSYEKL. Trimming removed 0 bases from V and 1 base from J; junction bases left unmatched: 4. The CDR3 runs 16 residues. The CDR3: CASSQDVSGGTDTQYF. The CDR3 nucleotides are TGCGCCAGCAGCCAAGATGTAAGCGGGGGCACAGATACGCAGTATTTT.

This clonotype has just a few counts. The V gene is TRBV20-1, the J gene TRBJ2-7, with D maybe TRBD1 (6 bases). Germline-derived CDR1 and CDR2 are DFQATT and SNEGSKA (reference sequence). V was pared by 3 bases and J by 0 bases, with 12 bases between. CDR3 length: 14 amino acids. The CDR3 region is CSAREWGLSYEQYF. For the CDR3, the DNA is TGCAGTGCTAGGGAATGGGGGCTCTCCTACGAGCAGTACTTC.

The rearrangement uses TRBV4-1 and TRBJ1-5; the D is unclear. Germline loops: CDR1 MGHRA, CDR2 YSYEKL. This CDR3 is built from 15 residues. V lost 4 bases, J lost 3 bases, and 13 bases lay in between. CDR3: CASSPVSHSNQPQHF. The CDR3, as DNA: TGCGCCAGCAGCCCAGTCAGCCACTCCAATCAGCCCCAGCATTTT.

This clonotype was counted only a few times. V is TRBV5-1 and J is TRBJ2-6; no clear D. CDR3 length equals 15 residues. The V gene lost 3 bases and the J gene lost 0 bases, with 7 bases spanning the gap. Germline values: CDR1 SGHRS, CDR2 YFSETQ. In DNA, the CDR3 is TGCGCCAGCAGCTCTGTTAACTCTGGGGCCAACGTCCTGACTTTC. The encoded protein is CASSSVNSGANVLTF. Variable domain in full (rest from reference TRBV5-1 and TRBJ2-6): KAGVTQTPRYLIKTRGQQVTLSCSPISGHRSVSWYQQTPGQGLQFLFEYFSETQRNKGNFPGRFSGRQFSNSRSEMNVSTLELGDSALYLCASSSVNSGANVLTFGAGSRLTVL.

CDR3: CASSTGLTNTGELFF. The CDR3 coding sequence is TGTGCCAGTAGCACAGGGCTAACGAACACCGGGGAGCTGTTTTTT. The chain links TRBV19 to TRBJ2-2; tentatively, D is TRBD1 (6 bases). Deletions cut 6 bases from V and 0 bases from J, with 11 bases between. This CDR3 has 15 residues. CDR1 is LNHDA, CDR2 SQIVND, per germline (reference sequence).

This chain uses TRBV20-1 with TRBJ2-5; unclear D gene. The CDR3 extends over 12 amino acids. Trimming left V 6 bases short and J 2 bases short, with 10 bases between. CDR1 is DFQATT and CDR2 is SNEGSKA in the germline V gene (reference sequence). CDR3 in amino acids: CSALVGQETQYF. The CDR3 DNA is TGCAGTGCCCTCGTTGGGCAAGAGACCCAGTACTTC.

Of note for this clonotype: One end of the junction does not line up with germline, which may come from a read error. This CDR3 is CSAYPPGASVLTF. CDR3 sequence (DNA): TGCAGTGCTTATCCCCCTGGGGCCAGCGTCCTGACTTTC. The chain uses TRBV20-1 and TRBJ2-6; a possible D gene is TRBD1 (5 bases). The V gene's germline CDR1 is DFQATT and CDR2 SNEGSKA (reference sequence). The CDR3 has 13 amino acids.

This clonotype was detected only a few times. This CDR3 reads CASSAGTSGGDTQYF. The DNA for the CDR3 is TGTGCCAGCAGCGCCGGGACTAGCGGGGGGGATACGCAGTATTTT. V is TRBV7-8 and J is TRBJ2-3, with TRBD2 matching over 15 bases. The CDR3 is made up of 15 amino acids. Germline CDR1 reads SGHVS; CDR2 reads FQNEAQ. The V gene end was trimmed by 5 bases and the J gene end by 6 bases; junction bases not matched to a gene: 3.

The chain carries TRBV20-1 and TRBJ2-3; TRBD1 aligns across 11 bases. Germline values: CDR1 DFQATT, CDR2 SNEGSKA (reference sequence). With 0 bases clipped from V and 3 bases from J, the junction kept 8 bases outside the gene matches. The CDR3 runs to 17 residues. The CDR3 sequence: CSARDWQDRGQTDTQYF. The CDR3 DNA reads TGCAGTGCTAGAGATTGGCAGGACAGGGGGCAGACAGATACGCAGTATTTT.

CDR3 in amino acids: CSAIGTGEINYGYTF. Here the CDR3 DNA reads TGCAGTGCTATCGGGACAGGAGAGATTAACTATGGCTACACCTTC. The chain employs TRBV20-1 and TRBJ1-2, with 8 positions matching TRBD1. Germline CDR1 is DFQATT and CDR2 is SNEGSKA (reference sequence). The CDR3 runs 15 residues. Trimming removed 4 bases from V and 1 base from J; junction bases left unmatched: 8.

Written as DNA, the CDR3 is TGTGCCAGCAGTTACTCGCTCCGGAGCTCCTATAATTCACCCCTCCACTTT. It codes for CASSYSLRSSYNSPLHF. The rearrangement uses TRBV6-6 and TRBJ1-6; unclear D gene. The CDR3 runs to 17 residues. Germline values: CDR1 MNHNY, CDR2 SVGAGI (reference sequence). Trimming pared 0 bases from V and 0 bases from J, leaving 9 bases between.

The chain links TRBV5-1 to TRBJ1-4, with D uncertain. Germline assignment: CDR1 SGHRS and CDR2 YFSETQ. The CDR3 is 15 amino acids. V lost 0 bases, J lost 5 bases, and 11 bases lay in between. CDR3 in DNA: TGCGCCAGCAGCTTGGGTGCAGATCAAAATGAAAAACTGTTTTTT. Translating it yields CASSLGADQNEKLFF.

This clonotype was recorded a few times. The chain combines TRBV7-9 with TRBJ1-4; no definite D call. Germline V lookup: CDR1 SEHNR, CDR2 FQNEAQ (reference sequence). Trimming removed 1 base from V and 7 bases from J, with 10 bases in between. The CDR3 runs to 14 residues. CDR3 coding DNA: TGTGCCAGCAGCTTAGTTGGACGGGGTGAAAAACTGTTTTTT. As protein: CASSLVGRGEKLFF.

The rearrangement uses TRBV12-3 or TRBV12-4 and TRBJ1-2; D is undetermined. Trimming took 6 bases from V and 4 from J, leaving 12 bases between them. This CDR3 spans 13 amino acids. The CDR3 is CASSPDIGYGYTF. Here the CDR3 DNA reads TGTGCCAGCAGCCCCGACATCGGCTATGGCTACACCTTC.

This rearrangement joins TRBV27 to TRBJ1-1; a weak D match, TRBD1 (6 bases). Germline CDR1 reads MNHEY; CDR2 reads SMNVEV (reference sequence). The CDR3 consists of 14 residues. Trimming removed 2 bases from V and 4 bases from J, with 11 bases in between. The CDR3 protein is CASSLAGALTEAFF. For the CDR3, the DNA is TGTGCCAGCAGTTTAGCGGGGGCTCTCACTGAAGCTTTCTTT.

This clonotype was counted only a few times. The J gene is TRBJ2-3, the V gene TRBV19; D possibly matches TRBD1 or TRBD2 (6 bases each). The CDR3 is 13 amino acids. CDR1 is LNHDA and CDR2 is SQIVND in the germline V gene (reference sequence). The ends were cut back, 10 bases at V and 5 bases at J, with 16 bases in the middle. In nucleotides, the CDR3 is TGTGCCACCTCTTTGGGGGGCGTAGATACGCAGTATTTT. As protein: CATSLGGVDTQYF.

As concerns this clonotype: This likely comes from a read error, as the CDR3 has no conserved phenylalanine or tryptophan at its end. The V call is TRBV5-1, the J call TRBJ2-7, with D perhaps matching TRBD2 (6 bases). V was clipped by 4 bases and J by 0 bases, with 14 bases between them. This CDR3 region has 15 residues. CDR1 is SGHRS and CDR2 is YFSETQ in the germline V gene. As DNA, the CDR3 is TGCGCCAGCAGCCGAACGCGGGAAAGCTCCTACGAGCAGTACTAC. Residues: CASSRTRESSYEQYY.